This is a list of T cell receptor beta chains from one sample in a study of blood T cell repertoires in COVID-19. The method was immunoSEQ multiplex PCR; TCRdb's version includes in-frame clones alone and lacks a portion of them. The sample holds approximately 170,000 clones; about 91% are singletons and the top ten take around 0.77%. The specimen sequenced was PBMCs or T cells enriched from blood (not recorded which). These receptors originate from a woman younger than 30 who had recovered from COVID-19. CDR3s include the opening cysteine and the closing phenylalanine or tryptophan. The size of a clone is reported for some rows only, either as once, few or many, or as a class for expanded clones.

V gene	clone size	J gene	CDR3 protein
TRBV28	-	TRBJ1-4	CAIGLGATNEKLFF
TRBV6-5	few	TRBJ1-6	CASSWGDRDNSPLHF
TRBV21-1	-	TRBJ2-1	CASSKPPGTSGRACYNEQFF
TRBV20-1	-	TRBJ1-6	CSASRSRSTYNSPLHF
TRBV20-1	-	TRBJ2-1	CSASSASGRDNEQFF
TRBV28	-	TRBJ1-4	CASSPRQGVSEKLFF
TRBV28	-	TRBJ1-1	CASRRMQVSGAFF
TRBV11-2	-	TRBJ2-5	CASSSSGVAGGGTQYF
TRBV5-4	-	TRBJ2-3	CASSHRSRTDTQYF
TRBV15	-	TRBJ2-3	CATSRAGRSTDTQYF
TRBV6-2/TRBV6-3	-	TRBJ2-2	CASSYFWDSYTGELFF
TRBV29-1	-	TRBJ1-1	CSVDSGYTEAFF
TRBV5-4	-	TRBJ2-5	CASSSEFLRQETQYF
TRBV19	-	TRBJ2-7	CASSRSRGEVGYEQYF
TRBV7-2	few	TRBJ2-2	CASSPTSGTGELFF
TRBV7-9	-	TRBJ2-4	CASSSGQGPSKNIQYF
TRBV4-2	-	TRBJ2-2	CASSQAGARSTGELFF
TRBV7-2	-	TRBJ1-1	CASSRMDSPRAFF
TRBV5-5	-	TRBJ2-1	CASRPGQGYNEQFF
TRBV7-9	once	TRBJ2-7	CASSFPSSYEQYF
TRBV29-1	-	TRBJ2-1	CSVGFPGTGWVNEQFF
TRBV28	-	TRBJ1-5	CASTRLTYSNQPQHF
TRBV11-2	-	TRBJ1-6	CASSGTNSPLHF
TRBV7-9	-	TRBJ1-2	CASSPAGRSYGYTF
TRBV7-3	-	TRBJ2-3	CASSYAGSTDTQYF
TRBV27	-	TRBJ2-1	CASSFGLNNEQFF
TRBV27	-	TRBJ2-2	CASSFTLAGGSNTGELFF
TRBV5-1	-	TRBJ2-7	CASSLVVGAGGPYEQYF
TRBV5-1	-	TRBJ2-1	CASSLTGVLNNEQFF
TRBV14	-	TRBJ2-5	CASSLQAGGWETQYF
TRBV19	-	TRBJ2-1	CASSKGRGSYSYNEQFF
TRBV28	-	TRBJ1-2	CASSLPSDRGGYTF
TRBV5-1	once	TRBJ2-7	CASSRDSYEQYF
TRBV9	-	TRBJ2-1	CASSVMGGGNDEQFF
TRBV19	-	TRBJ1-2	CASSTTIATGYDYGYTF